The 18 T cell receptor beta chains given below trace back to one sample, sequenced in a study of identical twins. MiXCR was run by TCRdb on the 5' RACE reads, yielding one entry per CDR3 protein. This sample yields 1.5 million to 2 million distinct CDR3 sequences, of which around 33% are seen a single time; about 0.27% belongs to the top ten. The material sequenced was cord blood. These receptors were obtained from a newborn girl in good health.

There are a few counts of this clonotype. The J gene is TRBJ1-3, the V gene TRBV7-9, with D maybe TRBD1 (6 bases). There are 18 residues in the CDR3. Between the trimmed V and J ends, which lost 6 bases and 0 bases, there was a span of 21 bases. Germline assignment: CDR1 SEHNR and CDR2 FQNEAQ (reference sequence). CDR3 nucleotide sequence: TGTGCCAGCAGTTATAAATCCCGGGACACCTTCTCTGGAAACACCATATATTTT. It is translated as CASSYKSRDTFSGNTIYF.

This chain connects TRBV4-2 to TRBJ2-2, with 11 positions matching TRBD2. CDR3 length: 16 amino acids. The V gene end was trimmed by 3 bases and the J gene end by 3 bases; junction bases not matched to a gene: 3. Germline assignment: CDR1 LGHNA and CDR2 YNFKEQ. The CDR3 sequence: CASSQRLAGYTGELFF. The CDR3 region has the DNA TGTGCCAGCAGCCAGCGACTAGCGGGGTACACCGGGGAGCTGTTTTTT.

This clonotype was found many times. The chain is built from TRBV4-2 and TRBJ1-5; D not certain. The germline V gene encodes CDR1 LGHNA and CDR2 YNFKEQ. This CDR3 spans 15 amino acids. The germline V and J ends were trimmed by 0 bases and 6 bases, with 12 bases remaining between them. This chain's CDR3 is CASSQEPKSRQPQHF. CDR3 in DNA: TGTGCCAGCAGCCAAGAACCGAAGTCGCGTCAGCCCCAGCATTTT.

The table lists this clonotype with a few counts. The V and J genes are TRBV12-3 or TRBV12-4 and TRBJ1-5, with 7 bases matching TRBD1. The CDR3 loop spans 15 amino acids. V shed 2 bases and J 3 bases; nucleotides not matched to a gene: 4. The DNA of the CDR3 is TGTGCCAGCAGTTTAAGACAGGGAATCAATCAGCCCCAGCATTTT. Its translation: CASSLRQGINQPQHF.

Concerning this clonotype: At one of its ends the junction is not consistent with the germline gene, which may arise from a read error. J is TRBJ2-3 and V is TRBV7-9; no definite D call. CDR3 length equals 15 residues. The germline gives CDR1 SEHNR, CDR2 FQNEAQ (reference sequence). CDR3 protein: CASSPRIGREDTRYF. CDR3 sequence (DNA): TGTGCCAGCAGCCCCCGGATTGGAAGAGAAGATACGCGGTATTTT. Full variable domain (outside the CDR3, taken from reference TRBV7-9 and TRBJ2-3): DTGVSQNPRHKITKRGQNVTFRCDPISEHNRLYWYRQTLGQGPEFLTYFQNEAQLEKSRLLSDRFSAERPKGSFSTLEIQRTEQGDSAMYLCASSPRIGREDTRYFGPGTRLTVL.

This rearrangement joins TRBV3-1 to TRBJ2-1; TRBD2 matches at 11 bases. CDR3 size: 18 residues. V dropped 4 bases and J dropped 1; count of bases not matched to a gene: 9. Germline V gene sequence: CDR1 LGHDT, CDR2 YNNKEL (reference sequence). The CDR3 sequence: CASSRLAGGVGSYNEQFF. The CDR3, as DNA: TGTGCCAGCAGCCGTTTAGCGGGAGGGGTAGGATCCTACAATGAGCAGTTCTTC.

About this clonotype itself: A read error is possible here, since a much larger clone lies one base away. The chain is built from TRBV12-3 or TRBV12-4 and TRBJ2-7; perhaps TRBD1 as D (6 bases). The germline V and J ends were trimmed by 3 bases and 7 bases, with 19 bases remaining between them. The CDR3 runs to 15 residues. CDR3 amino acids: CASSFPTTGSGEQYF. The CDR3 DNA reads as TGTGCCAGCAGTTTTCCCACGACAGGCTCTGGGGAGCAGTACTTC.

This clonotype was detected only a few times. The J gene is TRBJ2-1, the V gene TRBV2; 10 bases are a match to TRBD2. Germline CDR1 and CDR2: SNHLY and FYNNEI. The CDR3 consists of 15 residues. J gave up 9 bases and V 9 bases, and 14 bases lay outside the gene matches. The CDR3 here is CARRRASGGIGEQFF. The CDR3 DNA reads as TGTGCCAGAAGGAGGGCTAGCGGGGGAATTGGTGAGCAGTTCTTC.

The sample holds a few counts of this clonotype. The rearrangement links TRBV7-9 to TRBJ1-4, with 9 positions matching TRBD1. CDR3 length equals 16 residues. CDR1 is SEHNR and CDR2 is FQNEAQ in the germline V gene (reference sequence). V lost 1 base to trimming and J lost 6 bases; unmatched junction nucleotides: 6. CDR3: CASSLGDRGMDEKLFF. In DNA form, the CDR3 reads TGTGCCAGCAGCTTAGGCGACAGGGGGATGGATGAAAAACTGTTTTTT.

The rearrangement links TRBV4-2 to TRBJ1-2, with a possible D match to TRBD1 (5 bases). The V end was cut by 0 bases, the J end by 0 bases, with 14 bases between. The CDR3 spans 17 residues. From germline, CDR1 is LGHNA and CDR2 YNFKEQ. The CDR3 is CASSQEAGRQTNYGYTF. CDR3 in DNA: TGTGCCAGCAGCCAAGAAGCCGGGCGACAGACTAACTATGGCTACACCTTC.

This clonotype was observed many times. This chain joins TRBV21-1 and TRBJ2-7; the table's D call, TRBD1, has no DNA check behind it. TRBV21-1 is a pseudogene. This CDR3 has 15 amino acids. The CDR3 coding sequence is TGTGCCAGCAGCTACCGGGACAGGGTAGGGTTCGAGCAGTACTTC. This translates into CASSYRDRVGFEQYF.

This clonotype has a handful of counts. The chain is built from TRBV5-1 and TRBJ2-1; 14 bases map to TRBD2. CDR1 and CDR2 (germline): SGHRS, YFSETQ. The CDR3 runs 17 residues. The trim removed 4 bases at V and 3 bases at J, leaving 6 bases unmatched. The chain's CDR3 is CASSPWTSGGRYNEQFF. The CDR3 DNA sequence: TGCGCCAGCAGCCCTTGGACTAGCGGGGGGCGCTACAATGAGCAGTTCTTC.

The rearrangement joins TRBV23-1 to TRBJ2-4; D is possibly TRBD1 (5 bases). The J call may be incorrect, as the DNA end agrees better with TRBJ2-7. TRBV23-1 is annotated as an ORF whose role is uncertain. This CDR3 is built from 15 residues. The CDR3 region is CASSQSRQLPYEQYF. Here the CDR3 DNA reads TGCGCCAGCAGTCAATCCCGACAGCTACCCTACGAGCAGTACTTC.

The J gene is TRBJ1-5, the V gene TRBV6-5; TRBD1 aligns across 7 bases. Germline V lookup: CDR1 MNHEY, CDR2 SVGAGI. The CDR3 is 15 residues long. V was clipped by 2 bases and J by 3 bases; unmatched bases: 4. The CDR3 protein is CASSYARGVNQPQHF. CDR3 bases: TGTGCCAGCAGTTACGCCAGGGGGGTCAATCAGCCCCAGCATTTT.

This chain connects TRBV4-2 to TRBJ2-1, with 8 bases fitting TRBD2. Matching the DNA end better, TRBJ2-7 makes the J call doubtful. The germline gives CDR1 LGHNA, CDR2 YNFKEQ. The CDR3 runs to 16 residues. For the CDR3, the DNA is TGTGCCAGCAGCCAAGATCCGGGGACTAGTGGCCATGAGCAGTACTTC. It codes for CASSQDPGTSGHEQYF.

The chain carries TRBV30 and TRBJ1-4, with TRBD1 matching 7 bases. This CDR3 contains 15 residues. Germline V gene data show CDR1 as GTSNPN and CDR2 as SVGIG (reference sequence). V lost 1 base to trimming and J lost 4 bases; unmatched junction nucleotides: 6. DNA of the CDR3: TGTGCCTGGAGTGGAGGAACAGGGGTTAATGAAAAACTGTTTTTT. This encodes CAWSGGTGVNEKLFF.

In the case of this clonotype: One end of the junction fails to match germline, which may point to a read error. The chain recombines TRBV12-3 or TRBV12-4 with TRBJ2-3; TRBD1 aligns across 12 bases. CDR3 length: 14 amino acids. CDR3 residues: CASGTGGSADAQYF. CDR3 nucleotide sequence: TGTGCCAGCGGGACAGGGGGCAGCGCAGATGCGCAGTATTTT.

This clonotype was seen only a few times. The rearrangement uses TRBV12-3 or TRBV12-4 and TRBJ2-6; TRBD1 matches at 7 bases. This CDR3 region has 16 residues. V gave up 7 bases and J gave up 0 bases; unmatched junction bases: 6. Here the CDR3 reads CASTLAGGSGANVLTF. The CDR3 DNA is TGTGCCAGCACCCTCGCAGGGGGCTCTGGGGCCAACGTCCTGACTTTC.